These T cell receptor beta chains were read from a single sample in a study of Graves' ophthalmopathy and Graves' hyperthyroidism. TCRdb itself ran the multiplex PCR reads through MiXCR, one entry per CDR3 protein. The sample yields 650,000 to 800,000 distinct CDR3 sequences, 35% to 50% seen once. Sequencing input: peripheral blood. The receptor set was obtained from an adult man with Graves' ophthalmopathy. Each CDR3 is given with its conserved first and last residue. The D gene is left open where the match is weak. Clone size appears in some rows only: once, few, many, or a class for an expanded clone.

abundance	v_gene	d_gene	j_gene	CDR3nt	CDR3aa
many	TRBV6-6	NA	TRBJ1-2	TGTGCCAGCAGTTACTCGGAGGGCAGGGGCTATGGCTACACCTTC	CASSYSEGRGYGYTF
NA	TRBV11-1	NA	TRBJ2-7	TGTGCCAGCAGTTACGGCAGGGACCAATCCTGCGAGCAGTACTTC	CASSYGRDQSCEQYF
many	TRBV10-3	TRBD1	TRBJ1-1	TGTGCCATCAGTCCGGGACAGGGGAACACTGAAGCTTTCTTT	CAISPGQGNTEAFF
many	TRBV7-9	NA	TRBJ1-1	TGTGCCAGCAGCCGACATGGGACCGCCAACAGGGACCCTGAAGCTTTCTTT	CASSRHGTANRDPEAFF
many	TRBV24-1	NA	TRBJ1-2	TGTGCCACCAGTGACGATCGTCCCGGCCCCTATGGCTACACCTTC	CATSDDRPGPYGYTF
NA	TRBV20-1	NA	TRBJ2-2	TGCAGTGCTAGAGATAGCGTGGACACCGGGGAGCTGTTTTTT	CSARDSVDTGELFF
NA	TRBV15	NA	TRBJ1-6	TGTGCCACCAGCAGTGAGGCCAGGATTAATTCACCCCTCCACTTT	CATSSEARINSPLHF
NA	TRBV2	TRBD2	TRBJ2-7	TGTGCCAGCAGTTCCTTAGCGGGGCCCTCCTACGAGCAGTACTTC	CASSSLAGPSYEQYF
few	TRBV5-6	NA	TRBJ2-2	TGTGCCAGCAGCTTGAGTCCTACCGGGGAGCTGTTTTTT	CASSLSPTGELFF
NA	TRBV6-6	TRBD2	TRBJ2-5	TGTGCCAGCAGCCAAGGTAGCGGGGGGAACCAGTACTTC	CASSQGSGGNQYF
NA	TRBV11-2	NA	TRBJ1-1	TGTGCCAGCAGCGTATGGGCAGATGAAGCTTTCTTT	CASSVWADEAFF
many	TRBV19	TRBD1	TRBJ1-2	TGTGCCAGTACCCCGGGACAGGGGGATTATGGCTACACCTTC	CASTPGQGDYGYTF
many	TRBV20-1	TRBD1	TRBJ1-1	TGCAGTTCCTCCGGACAGGCCAACACTGAAGCTTTCTTT	CSSSGQANTEAFF
NA	TRBV9	NA	TRBJ2-2	TGTGCCAGCAGCCAAGATTCTGGCGGATCTAACACCGGGGAGCTGTTTTTT	CASSQDSGGSNTGELFF
NA	TRBV7-9	TRBD2	TRBJ2-3	TGTGCCAGCAGCTCCTCAGCGGGGAACACAGATACGCAGTATTTT	CASSSSAGNTDTQYF
NA	TRBV7-3	NA	TRBJ2-2	TGTGCCAGCAGCTTAACGCCCCAGGGGTTGACCGGGGAGCTGTTTTTT	CASSLTPQGLTGELFF
many	TRBV6-5	TRBD1	TRBJ2-7	TGTGCCAGCAGTTCCATGACAGGGGCCTACGAGCAGTACTTC	CASSSMTGAYEQYF
few	TRBV12-5	NA	TRBJ1-5	TGTGCTAGTGGTTTGGTTGGGGGTAGCAATCAGCCCCAGCATTTT	CASGLVGGSNQPQHF
many	TRBV5-1	NA	TRBJ1-6	TGCGCCAGCAGTAGCCGACAGGCTCGCAATTCACCCCTCCACTTT	CASSSRQARNSPLHF
many	TRBV20-1	TRBD1	TRBJ2-5	TGCAGTGCTCGGGACAGGGGGCGTTTCAGACTCGAGACCCAGTACTTC	CSARDRGRFRLETQYF
NA	TRBV29-1	TRBD1	TRBJ1-4	TGCAGCGTCGAACGCCCTCTGGGGACAGGGGGTGAAAAACTGTTTTTT	CSVERPLGTGGEKLFF
many	TRBV19	NA	TRBJ1-5	TGTGCCAGTGTACAGGGTTGGGGCAATCAGCCCCAGCATTTT	CASVQGWGNQPQHF
once	TRBV15	NA	TRBJ2-6	TGTGCCACCAGCGGGACAGGGGCCAACGTCCTGACTTTC	CATSGTGANVLTF
NA	TRBV29-1	TRBD1	TRBJ1-2	TGCAGCGTTGCGCCGGGACAGGGTAACTATGGCTACACCTTC	CSVAPGQGNYGYTF
few	TRBV13	NA	TRBJ2-2	TGTGCCAGCAGTTCCGGGACAAGGAACACCGGGGAGCTGTTTTTT	CASSSGTRNTGELFF
NA	TRBV7-2	NA	TRBJ1-3	TGTGCCTCCAGGCCTCAGGCAGGGCCCGGAAACACCATATATTTT	CASRPQAGPGNTIYF
NA	TRBV9	NA	TRBJ2-7	TGTGCCAGCAGCCCCACAGGGATGGTCTACGAGCAGTACTTC	CASSPTGMVYEQYF
many	TRBV19	NA	TRBJ1-1	TGTGCCACTCGTGGGGTACGGGGGCGCAACACTGAAGCTTTCTTT	CATRGVRGRNTEAFF
many	TRBV3-1	TRBD1	TRBJ2-7	TGTGCCAGCAGCCAGCGACAGGGGGCAAACGAGCAGTACTTC	CASSQRQGANEQYF
NA	TRBV7-2	NA	TRBJ1-5	TGTGCCAGCAGCTTAGTAGCGGGAGTACAAGAGACCCAGCATTTT	CASSLVAGVQETQHF
many	TRBV10-3	TRBD1	TRBJ1-6	TGTGCCATCAGTGATAGTACAGGGGGGGCTTCACCCCTCCACTTT	CAISDSTGGASPLHF
NA	TRBV2	NA	TRBJ1-6	TGTGCCAGCAGCTCTGGGGGGCAGCGGAATTCACCCCTCCACTTT	CASSSGGQRNSPLHF
many	TRBV11-3	NA	TRBJ2-2	TGTGCCAGCAGCTTAGTGACGGCCGGCGCCGGGGAGCTGTTTTTT	CASSLVTAGAGELFF
many	TRBV27	NA	TRBJ1-2	TGTGCCAGCAGAACCAACTATGGCTACACCTTC	CASRTNYGYTF
NA	TRBV4-3	NA	TRBJ1-1	TGCGCCAGCAGCCGTCCCTTGCGGGAGAACACTGAAGCTTTCTTT	CASSRPLRENTEAFF
NA	TRBV27	NA	TRBJ2-7	TGTGCCAGCAGTTTATCGGGACACGATAACTACGAGCAGTACTTC	CASSLSGHDNYEQYF
NA	TRBV15	TRBD1	TRBJ1-4	TGTGCCTGGAGTGGTCGGGACAGAGACTCAACTAATGAAAAACTGTTTTTT	CAWSGRDRDSTNEKLFF
many	TRBV12-3/TRBV12-4	TRBD2	TRBJ2-7	TGTGCCAGCAGGCCCTGGGCGGGAGCTTCCTACGAGCAGTACTTC	CASRPWAGASYEQYF
NA	TRBV11-2	TRBD1	TRBJ2-6	TGTGCCAGCAGCTTAGAGACAGGGGGTGGGGCCAACGTCCTGACTTTC	CASSLETGGGANVLTF
many	TRBV5-1	TRBD1	TRBJ2-7	TGCGCCAGCAGCGTGACCGGGACAGGCTTCTCCTACGAGCAGTACTTC	CASSVTGTGFSYEQYF
NA	TRBV10-3	NA	TRBJ1-1	TGTGCCATCAGTTACGGGGTGAACACTGAAGCTTTCTTT	CAISYGVNTEAFF
many	TRBV15	NA	TRBJ2-5	TGTGCCACCAGCAGAGATCTGGGGGGTGAGACCCAGTACTTC	CATSRDLGGETQYF
few	TRBV6-1	TRBD1	TRBJ2-2	TGTGCCAGCAGTTCCCCTACAGGGGGCAACACCGGGGAGCTGTTTTTT	CASSSPTGGNTGELFF
NA	TRBV10-3	NA	TRBJ1-1	TGTGCCATCAGTGGGGGATTTCAGGGCTTGCGGAACACTGAAGCTTTCTTT	CAISGGFQGLRNTEAFF
NA	TRBV2	NA	TRBJ2-5	TGTGCCAGCAGTGACCTTAGGCCAGGGGCAGAGACCCAGTACTTC	CASSDLRPGAETQYF
NA	TRBV25-1	NA	TRBJ2-7	TGTGCCAGCAGTGAACTGGGGGACTCCTACGAGCAGTACTTC	CASSELGDSYEQYF
many	TRBV11-2	NA	TRBJ2-7	TGTGCCAGCAGCTTACAACTCTCGGGGGAGCAGTACTTC	CASSLQLSGEQYF
once	TRBV13	TRBD2	TRBJ2-5	TGTGCCAGCAGCTTAGGATGGGGGTCTAGCGGGAGATCGAGGGAGACCCAGTACTTC	CASSLGWGSSGRSRETQYF
many	TRBV9	NA	TRBJ1-3	TGTGCCAGCAGCGTAGACAAGGGTTCAGGAAACACCATATATTTT	CASSVDKGSGNTIYF
NA	TRBV11-2	NA	TRBJ2-1	TGTGCCAGCAGCTTAGAGGTAGTAGGGGTCAATGAGCAGTTCTTC	CASSLEVVGVNEQFF
NA	TRBV15	TRBD1	TRBJ1-1	TGTGCCTGGTTACAGGGGAGGACTGAAGCTTTCTTT	CAWLQGRTEAFF
NA	TRBV2	NA	TRBJ2-2	TGTGCCAGCAGTGAAGCGAGTCCCGGGGAGCTGTTTTTT	CASSEASPGELFF